This TCR beta chain came from a study of spatial heterogeneity in lung cancer. Points from the study as a whole: Tumor mutation counts were tracked by expanded intratumoral alpha and beta TCR counts.

TCRdb re-called the 5' RACE reads through MiXCR, storing one row per CDR3 protein. The sample has 10,000 to 15,000 distinct CDR3 sequences; 5.5% to 8.5% are singletons. This clonotype was picked up many times. What it binds is not known. Described time point: sample taken at primary tumor resection. The donors were more than 70 patients with non-small cell lung cancer that was early-stage and untreated. Sequencing covered unsorted whole RNA taken from tumor, nontumor lung or frozen PBMC. Germline CDR1 and CDR2: SQVTM and ANQGSEA. This CDR3 contains 15 residues. V was clipped by 7 bases and J by 5 bases; unmatched bases: 15.

The receptor was derived from a female donor with early-stage non-small cell lung cancer. Sequenced here: lung tumor tissue, sampled at surgery. This chain uses TRBV29-1 with TRBJ1-1, with 8 bases that match TRBD1. The CDR3 is CSAIPPQGAETEAFF. The CDR3 DNA reads as TGCAGCGCCATACCCCCCCAGGGGGCAGAGACTGAAGCTTTCTTT.